What follows are 18 T cell receptor beta chains derived from one specimen sequenced in a study of OX40 agonist ivuxolimab in advanced cancers. Sequencing was performed with immunoSEQ multiplex PCR; in TCRdb, only in-frame clones are kept and a portion is missing. Altogether about 79,000 clones are present, roughly 90% being singletons, with the ten largest covering 0.5% to 0.6%. The sample in question was CD4+ or CD8+ T cells sorted from blood, obtained in a trial of the OX40 agonist ivuxolimab. All receptors come from an adult with an advanced solid tumor such as melanoma, head and neck, liver or kidney cancer.

V is TRBV2 and J is TRBJ2-2; TRBD2 matches at 9 bases. Trimming removed 11 bases from V and 0 bases from J; junction bases left unmatched: 7. The CDR3 has 15 amino acids. The germline CDR1 and CDR2 sequences are SNHLY and FYNNEI. The CDR3 DNA reads TGTGCCCGAAATCCTAGCGGGACGAACACCGGGGAGCTGTTTTTT. Translation gives CARNPSGTNTGELFF.

V and J are TRBV30 and TRBJ2-7, with D perhaps TRBD2 (5 bases). Deletions cut 1 base from V and 5 bases from J, with 6 bases between. The CDR3 spans 11 residues. CDR1 is GTSNPN and CDR2 is SVGIG in the germline V gene (reference sequence). CDR3: CAWSAGNEQYF. Here the CDR3 DNA reads TGTGCCTGGAGTGCGGGGAACGAGCAGTACTTC.

The V and J genes are TRBV19 and TRBJ2-3, with D perhaps TRBD1 or TRBD2 (5 bases each). Germline V gene lookup returns CDR1 LNHDA and CDR2 SQIVND (reference sequence). Trimming pared 4 bases from V and 6 bases from J, leaving 11 bases between. There are 13 residues in the CDR3. CDR3 region: CASSTGTRDTQYF. CDR3 coding DNA: TGTGCCAGTAGTACAGGGACCCGGGATACGCAGTATTTT.

The gene calls are TRBV6-1 and TRBJ1-2, with no clear D. CDR3 length: 13 amino acids. The ends were cut back, 1 base at V and 3 bases at J, with 6 bases in the middle. Per the germline V gene, CDR1 is MNHNS and CDR2 is SASEGT. CDR3 loop: CASSEGGHYGYTF. The CDR3 coding sequence is TGTGCCAGCAGTGAAGGTGGACACTATGGCTACACCTTC.

This chain links TRBV7-9 with TRBJ2-3; D is perhaps TRBD2 (5 bases). V dropped 1 base and J dropped 8 bases, with 10 bases sitting between them. Germline CDR1 reads SEHNR; CDR2 reads FQNEAQ (reference sequence). The CDR3 spans 13 residues. CDR3 nucleotides: TGTGCCAGCAGCTTAGGACTACGAGCTACGCAGTATTTT. It translates to CASSLGLRATQYF.

The rearrangement joins TRBV9 to TRBJ2-3; 9 bases align to TRBD2. The trim removed 1 base at V and 3 bases at J, leaving 0 bases unmatched. The germline CDR1 and CDR2 sequences are SGDLS and YYNGEE. The CDR3 totals 14 residues. DNA for the CDR3: TGTGCCAGCAGCGTAACTAGCGGGACAGATACGCAGTATTTT. This sequence encodes CASSVTSGTDTQYF.

The rearrangement links TRBV6-5 to TRBJ1-2; D possibly corresponds to TRBD1 (6 bases). The V gene lost 3 bases and the J gene lost 2 bases, with 13 bases spanning the gap. The CDR3 is made up of 15 amino acids. Germline CDR1 reads MNHEY; CDR2 reads SVGAGI. CDR3 bases: TGTGCCAGCAGTTATGGATCTACAGGGAACTATGGCTACACCTTC. Translation gives CASSYGSTGNYGYTF.

This sequence joins TRBV28 and TRBJ2-3, with 10 bases that match TRBD1. From germline, CDR1 is MDHEN and CDR2 SYDVKM. The ends lost 7 bases at V and 3 bases at J; junction bases unmatched: 10. The CDR3 contains 16 residues. CDR3 nucleotide sequence: TGTGCCAGCATGGGACAGGGGTTTTTTGGGACAGATACGCAGTATTTT. Translation gives CASMGQGFFGTDTQYF. Variable domain in full (rest from reference TRBV28 and TRBJ2-3): DVKVTQSSRYLVKRTGEKVFLECVQDMDHENMFWYRQDPGLGLRLIYFSYDVKMKEKGDIPEGYSVSREKKERFSLILESASTNQTSMYLCASMGQGFFGTDTQYFGPGTRLTVL.

The rearrangement joins TRBV30 to TRBJ2-3; D not resolved. CDR1 and CDR2 from the germline V gene are GTSNPN and SVGIG (reference sequence). The CDR3 covers 13 residues. V shed 7 bases and J shed 3 bases, with 14 bases lying between them. The CDR3, as DNA: TGTGCCTCTCGGACCGAAAGGACAGATACGCAGTATTTT. Translated, it gives CASRTERTDTQYF.

CDR3 protein: CASSSYPAKDEQYF. DNA of the CDR3: TGTGCCAGCAGCTCCTACCCGGCTAAGGACGAGCAGTACTTC. The J gene is TRBJ2-7, the V gene TRBV13; unclear D gene. The germline V gene has CDR1 PRHDT and CDR2 FYEKMQ (reference sequence). The CDR3 contains 14 residues. The V and J ends lost 4 bases and 5 bases respectively, with 15 bases between them.

The chain carries TRBV14 and TRBJ2-3, with 10 bases fitting TRBD2. CDR1 SGHDN and CDR2 FVKESK come from the germline V gene. Germline trimming cut 1 base from V and 6 bases from J; bases unmatched to any gene: 4. CDR3 length equals 15 residues. The CDR3, as DNA: TGTGCCAGCAGCCAAGGGCTAGCGGGAGTCGATACGCAGTATTTT. It specifies CASSQGLAGVDTQYF. Full variable domain (rest looked up from reference TRBV14 and TRBJ2-3): EAGVTQFPSHSVIEKGQTVTLRCDPISGHDNLYWYRRVMGKEIKFLLHFVKESKQDESGMPNNRFLAERTGGTYSTLKVQPAELEDSGVYFCASSQGLAGVDTQYFGPGTRLTVL.

A few counts support this clone. The junction differs from germline at one of its ends, possibly a read error. The chain links TRBV7-7 to TRBJ1-2; D not certain. Per the germline V gene, CDR1 is SSHAT and CDR2 is FNYEAQ (reference sequence). CDR3 length: 14 residues. CDR3 region: CASSFRGLEGGYTF. The CDR3 region has the DNA TGTGCTAGCAGCTTTCGCGGGCTTGAGGGTGGCTACACCTTC.

The chain links TRBV18 to TRBJ1-2, with D unresolved. V gave up 1 base and J gave up 6 bases, with 15 bases separating them. The CDR3 extends over 15 amino acids. The germline gives CDR1 KGHSH, CDR2 LQKENI. The DNA of the CDR3 is TGTGCCAGCTCACCACTGTTCTCTGGGCGTGATGGCTACACCTTC. Translating it yields CASSPLFSGRDGYTF. Full variable domain (remainder filled in from reference TRBV18 and TRBJ1-2): NAGVMQNPRHLVRRRGQEARLRCSPMKGHSHVYWYRQLPEEGLKFMVYLQKENIIDESGMPKERFSAEFPKEGPSILRIQQVVRGDSAAYFCASSPLFSGRDGYTFGSGTRLTVV.

The chain uses TRBV11-3 and TRBJ2-6; D remains unclear. V gave up 0 bases and J gave up 3 bases, with 6 bases separating them. Germline loops: CDR1 SGHNT, CDR2 YENEEA. This CDR3 region has 15 residues. The CDR3 bases are TGTGCCAGCAGCTTAGAGGGGTTTGGGGCCAACGTCCTGACTTTC. Amino acids: CASSLEGFGANVLTF.

The CDR3, as DNA: TGTGCCAGCAGCTTGGGGACAGGGGGCTTGGAGACCCAGTACTTC. This codes for CASSLGTGGLETQYF. This chain links TRBV5-6 with TRBJ2-5; 11 bases map to TRBD1. Trimming at V came to 0 bases and at J to 5 bases, leaving 3 bases not matched to a gene. Germline CDR1 SGHDT, CDR2 YYEEEE. The CDR3 contains 15 residues.

The V and J genes are TRBV12-5 and TRBJ1-5, with D unclear. Germline-derived CDR1 and CDR2 are LGHNT and FRNRAP. The CDR3 extends over 15 amino acids. Deletions cut 0 bases from V and 2 bases from J, with 8 bases between. This CDR3 reads CASGLVVEGNQPQHF. The CDR3 DNA reads TGTGCTAGTGGTTTGGTCGTGGAAGGCAATCAGCCCCAGCATTTT. The entire variable domain, with the rest obtained from reference TRBV12-5 and TRBJ1-5, is as follows: DARVTQTPRHKVTEMGQEVTMRCQPILGHNTVFWYRQTMMQGLELLAYFRNRAPLDDSGMPKDRFSAEMPDATLATLKIQPSEPRDSAVYFCASGLVVEGNQPQHFGDGTRLSIL.

V usage is TRBV4-2 and J usage is TRBJ1-2; the D is unclear. Germline V gene lookup returns CDR1 LGHNA and CDR2 YNFKEQ. Trimming removed 4 bases at V and 4 bases at J, with 19 bases between. This CDR3 region has 16 residues. CDR3 in DNA: TGTGCCAGCAGCCCCGTGGATCGTCAGGAAAGCTATGGCTACACCTTC. This codes for CASSPVDRQESYGYTF.

V is TRBV19 and J is TRBJ2-3, with a tentative D call TRBD1 (6 bases). CDR1 and CDR2 from the germline V gene are LNHDA and SQIVND (reference sequence). V shed 6 bases and J shed 1 base, with 14 bases lying between them. CDR3 length: 15 residues. In DNA form, the CDR3 reads TGTGCCAGTAGCCCGACGACAGGAGGCACAGATACGCAGTATTTT. Protein sequence: CASSPTTGGTDTQYF. Full variable domain (outside the CDR3, taken from reference TRBV19 and TRBJ2-3): DGGITQSPKYLFRKEGQNVTLSCEQNLNHDAMYWYRQDPGQGLRLIYYSQIVNDFQKGDIAEGYSVSREKKESFPLTVTSAQKNPTAFYLCASSPTTGGTDTQYFGPGTRLTVL.